This section outlines one T cell receptor (beta chain) sequence together with its context. Its specificity is not known. Data came from immunoSEQ multiplex PCR; TCRdb stores just in-frame clones and leaves some out. The profile shows roughly 240,000 clones, approximately 90% of them singletons. This sample was included in a study of Ad26.COV2.S vaccination and SARS-CoV-2 variants. Study-wide background: The trial was COV1001 and the donor's arm was Ad26.COV2.S. The authors gave Ad26.COV2.S intramuscularly, either once or twice 56 days apart.

The CDR3 is 15 residues long. After removal of 7 bases from V and 4 bases from J, the junction contained 9 bases not matched to a gene. Germline V gene lookup returns CDR1 MNHNY and CDR2 SVGAGI (reference sequence). Study outcomes and limitations: While placebo recipients had lower spike-specific TCR breadth, vaccine recipients had more.

This sample's treatment: about 20 received Ad26.COV2.S at low or high dose, single or two shots; a few received placebo; per-sample allocation not given. Following the first vaccine or placebo injection, samples were taken on day 63. The receptor comes from a person between 18 and 59 years old who received the Ad26.COV2.S COVID-19 vaccine or a placebo. The source material was peripheral blood, sampled in a trial of Ad26.COV2.S vaccine versus placebo. The chain recombines TRBV6-6 with TRBJ2-2; 7 nucleotides match TRBD1. The CDR3 is CASTTRGSGTGELFF. CDR3 sequence (DNA): TGTGCCAGCACCACCAGGGGGAGTGGCACCGGGGAGCTGTTTTTT.